This TCR beta chain was sequenced in a study of CXCR3-negative and CXCR3-positive naive CD8 T cells. The study made its TRB cDNA libraries by 5' RACE, adding UMI labels. Reprocessing the 5' RACE reads, TCRdb reports a single entry for every CDR3 protein and omits DNA. The repertoire table contains tens of thousands of distinct CDR3 sequences. Naive CD8+ T cells were CD45RO-CCR7+CD27+CD95-. Study-wide points: Higher TRB CDR3 hydrophobicity marked CXCR3-positive naive cells relative to CXCR3-negative naive cells. Relative to memory CD8+ cells, whose diversity was much lower, both naive subsets had comparably high diversity. The study found CXCR3 expression partially decreased after cryopreservation and ran most assays on fresh PBMCs.

Concerning this clonotype itself: What it binds is not known.

The receptor comes from a human donor in good health. Some clones in this sample may be carry-over from other donors' samples. Material: naive CXCR3+ CD8+ T cells from blood. The subset was: CD45RO-CCR7+CD27+CD95- naive CD8+ T cells expressing CXCR3 (TNR3+).

The CDR3 sequence: CASSPEASGDNEQFF. The V and J genes are TRBV5-1 and TRBJ2-1; as DNA is missing, the TRBD2 call by TCRdb cannot be tested. The CDR3 consists of 15 residues. Germline values: CDR1 SGHRS, CDR2 YFSETQ.